Listed here are 6 T cell receptor beta chains from one sample, sequenced in a study of blood T cell repertoires in COVID-19. Profiling relied on immunoSEQ multiplex PCR, and the TCRdb table lists in-frame clones only, not all of them. Seen here are under 400,000 clones, about 87% observed once, and the top ten hold approximately 1.9%. The specimen was PBMCs or T cells enriched from blood (not recorded which). Source of these receptors: a middle-aged man in a cohort exposed to, infected with or recovered from COVID-19 (not recorded which).

The rearrangement links TRBV7-2 to TRBJ2-1, with 10 bases that match TRBD2. After removal of 5 bases from V and 1 base from J, the junction contained 11 bases not matched to a gene. CDR1 is SGHTA and CDR2 is FQGNSA in the germline V gene. The CDR3 loop spans 18 amino acids. The CDR3 DNA is TGTGCCAGCAGCCGCGCTAGCGGGAGTATTATATCCTACAATGAGCAGTTCTTC. It translates to CASSRASGSIISYNEQFF.

The J gene is TRBJ1-1, the V gene TRBV5-1; 11 bases are shared with TRBD1. The junction had 7 bases not matched to a gene; V was cut back by 3 bases and J by 12 bases. CDR1 and CDR2 from the germline V gene are SGHRS and YFSETQ. This CDR3 contains 13 residues. In DNA, the CDR3 is TGCGCCAGCAGCTACGGACAGGGGGCGCAAACTTTCTTT. As protein: CASSYGQGAQTFF.

The rearrangement uses TRBV5-6 and TRBJ2-3; 12 nucleotides agree with TRBD2. From germline, CDR1 is SGHDT and CDR2 YYEEEE. With 5 bases clipped from V and 3 bases from J, the junction kept 10 bases outside the gene matches. The CDR3 loop spans 17 amino acids. The CDR3 sequence is CASSPRLAGVWTDTQYF. The CDR3 bases are TGTGCCAGCAGTCCTCGACTAGCGGGAGTATGGACAGATACGCAGTATTTT.

This clone was seen only once. The CDR3 here is CASSLAPLLSRSQETQYF. The CDR3 bases are TGTGCCAGCAGCTTAGCGCCCCTACTCTCGCGGTCTCAAGAGACCCAGTACTTC. The chain uses TRBV7-9 and TRBJ2-5; D gene ambiguous. Germline lookup yields CDR1 SEHNR and CDR2 FQNEAQ (reference sequence). This CDR3 contains 18 residues. V was cut by 0 bases and J by 2 bases, with 19 bases left in between.

V and J are TRBV11-2 and TRBJ2-1; 9 bases map to TRBD2. The CDR3 is 14 amino acids. Germline values: CDR1 SGHAT, CDR2 FQNNGV. Unmatched junction bases numbered 5, after V lost 4 bases and J lost 7 bases. The CDR3 DNA reads as TGTGCCAGCAGCTCTAGCGGGAATAGGAATGAGCAGTTCTTC. This sequence encodes CASSSSGNRNEQFF.

J is TRBJ2-2 and V is TRBV18; perhaps TRBD2 as D (6 bases). V shed 3 bases and J shed 4 bases, with 9 bases lying between them. There are 14 residues in the CDR3. Germline V gives CDR1 KGHSH, CDR2 LQKENI. CDR3 nucleotides: TGTGCCAGCTCACCCTTAGCGGCCACCGGGGAGCTGTTTTTT. Its protein is CASSPLAATGELFF.